This record looks at one T cell receptor (beta chain) sequence and its context. This clone turned up a few times. Its binding antigen is unknown. Per-base qualities were not stored, and no clone one base away is much larger. The cohort was made up of about 670 healthy bone marrow donors. At the time of sampling, all cohort members were nominally healthy, though unrecorded immune exposures were likely present. The donor tested CMV seropositive, placing the donor among the 289 seropositive members of the cohort. A peripheral blood sample was collected from each donor, and TCR beta sequencing was performed on peripheral blood mononuclear cells. Genomic DNA was extracted from the blood cell samples with the Qiagen DNeasy Blood Extraction Kit. Taken from cysteine to phenylalanine, the CDR3 has 13 residues. The entry retains the CDR3 DNA only, 39 bases that are in frame from base 1. According to the germline V gene, CDR1 reads SGHRS and CDR2 reads YFSETQ. Deletion took 2 bases off V and 4 bases off J, with a span of 10 bases between the germline ends.

These data are taken from a study of cytomegalovirus exposure and HLA in healthy donors (dated 2017 in TCRdb). As for the study more broadly: An earlier analysis of some 500 of the donors reported more than 250 Gb of sequence data and some 100 million unique TCR beta sequences from some 180 million T cells. Both class I and class II loci were covered by HLA typing, at four-digit resolution. The later analysis used no new phenotypic data to find candidate immune exposures, relying instead on TCR beta sequences and their occurrence across donors. Several DR-DQ haplotypes were handled as single units for association and clustering, since linkage in the cohort was strong. To study patterns of TCR occurrence, a later analysis re-analyzed previously published TCR beta repertoires from under 750 donors and added high-resolution HLA genotyping. High-throughput TCR immunosequencing, statistical association of individual TCRs with disease status, and machine learning were combined to predict cytomegalovirus infection status. The study aimed to test whether cataloging public T cell receptors could reveal signatures of past pathogen exposure. Donor age, sex, ethnicity and CMV serostatus were collected together with the repertoire data. A later genetic analysis used genome-wide SNP genotypes for 398 of the 666 donors, treating that subset as a discovery cohort. All discovery cohort repertoires had been generated using a single sequencing platform. The study profiled the T cell repertoires of about 720 subjects by immunosequencing and related them to cytomegalovirus serostatus. Among a few hundred genotyped donors of the cohort, an average of about 240,000 unique TCR beta nucleotide sequences were sequenced per donor, roughly 18% of them non-productive. To decide whether each TCR beta V gene segment behaved as functional or pseudogenic, an earlier analysis of fewer than 750 of the donors relied on high-throughput TCR beta sequencing. Approximately 310 gigabases of sequencing data and approximately 92 million unique TCR sequences made up an early release that covered approximately 700 HLA-typed donors. The number of typed donors differed by locus: roughly 629-630 for A, B, C, DRB1 and DQB1; approximately 520 for DQA1; approximately 600 for DPA1; and around 450 for DPB1. The genetic ancestry cluster associated with self-reported Caucasian donors included 81% of the 398 genotyped donors. A separate validation cohort of over 95 different subjects was used in addition to the roughly 670-subject first cohort. The full study reports these points: In a later genetic analysis, fewer N-insertions in productive TCRs were reported among donors in an Asian-associated ancestry cluster than the approximately 710-donor mean. Most TCR sequences were observed very rarely across donors, whereas some public TCRs were present in many individuals. At a false discovery rate of 0.05, a later analysis linked some 18,000 TCR beta sequences to specific HLA alleles. A later analysis found that most CMV-associated TCR beta chains appeared HLA-restricted, with HLA associations seemingly driven largely by CMV exposure. An earlier analysis of approximately 530 of the donors showed that most TCR beta V segments appeared in productive rearrangements either about 90% or about 30% of the time, which broadly matched IMGT annotations. Assigning TCR associations to individual alleles was difficult when HLA alleles, especially DR and DQ, strongly co-occurred. CMV serostatus was the only immune exposure information available for the cohort. In vitro tests confirmed that a few of the cytomegalovirus-associated TCR beta chains recognize cytomegalovirus antigens. The 87-base-pair reads could not distinguish some IMGT-functional V segments, including TRBV6-2 and TRBV6-3, so those segments were excluded. The cohort was sequenced for TCR beta chains only, and without alpha or paired-chain data the features that could be detected were limited. A further reported finding was that TCR beta sequences accurately predicted the HLA-A and HLA-B alleles for most subjects in the first cohort. Because HLA typing was missing for some donors at each locus, association tests included only the typed subset. Linkage disequilibrium might explain the correlated functional status among segregating V segments, but an unknown experimental factor could not be excluded. A total of fewer than 200 TCR beta chains were listed by the study as associated with cytomegalovirus. A later analysis reported that several top co-occurrence clusters appeared linked to parvovirus B19, influenza, CMV and Epstein-Barr virus. A later genetic analysis associated a missense DCLRE1C variant with V-gene and J-gene trimming of TCR beta chains, and an independent cohort replicated the association. Sequencing depth was assumed to be roughly uniform across donors in the presence/absence analyses, though that assumption may not hold. About 17 rarely observed V segments, including chromosome 9 orphons, were excluded from the earlier analysis of just under 600 of the donors because counts were too low. The sequencing pipeline was judged likely to have produced a cluster of highly shared sequence variants as a technical artifact. The authors suggested that the approach could potentially be extended to other disease states and immunological phenotypes. Cytomegalovirus status was reported to be diagnosed by the classifier with high specificity and sensitivity in both the original and validation cohorts. In a later analysis, HLA-associated TCR beta chains showed more clonal expansion and lower generation probabilities than non-associated chains that were equally common. In a later analysis, the rate of TCR association differed among HLA loci, with DRB1 alleles having the most associated TCRs and HLA-C alleles having the fewest.

Library preparation was by the immunoSEQ multiplex PCR assay. The multiplex PCR relied on a mix of 60 forward primers for TCR Vbeta segments and 13 reverse primers for TCR Jbeta segments. The CDR3 region of rearranged TCR beta genes was amplified from genomic DNA with a multiplex PCR assay. The amplified TCR beta libraries were sequenced on the Illumina HiSeq System as 87-base-pair reads. The paper's processing steps were these. A later analysis counted approximately 74 million unique TCR beta chains across the 666 repertoires, and some 11 million of these chains were shared by at least two donors. A nearest-neighbor algorithm error-corrected the raw reads and collapsed the reads into unique sequences, merging closely related sequences to remove PCR and sequencing errors. V, D and J gene segments were assigned by aligning CDR3 sequences to IMGT reference sequences. Each retained sequence needed at least a six-nucleotide match to both a V gene segment and a J gene segment. Rearrangements were called productive when the CDR3 lacked stop codons and stayed in frame with V and J; all others were non-productive. Following IMGT convention, CDR3 was defined as the stretch from the second conserved V-encoded cysteine to the conserved J-encoded phenylalanine. Sequences without an unambiguous match to a single V gene segment were excluded from the earlier analysis of about 630 of the donors. In an earlier analysis of approximately 610 of the donors, V segments were called functional above 56.7% productive rearrangements and were called segregating when the between-donor standard deviation exceeded 5%. A statistical classification framework was developed to diagnose cytomegalovirus status using the catalog of TCR beta chain sequences. A later analysis assigned V and J genes by comparing TCR nucleotide sequences with IMGT/GENE-DB human TR gene sequences. Using the TCRdist pipeline, a later analysis assigned CDR3 sequences along with most-parsimonious VDJ recombination scenarios. In a later analysis, every TCR beta chain was defined by the combination of its CDR3 amino acid sequence and its V-gene family, and reads without a unique V-gene family were dropped. To address suspected cross-contamination and a sequencing artifact, a later analysis removed 550 to 750 highly shared, low-generation-probability nucleotide sequences. In a later analysis, a clonal expansion index for each public chain was calculated from normalized within-repertoire ranks of inferred template counts. Generation probabilities in a later analysis came from a VDJ recombination model fitted to out-of-frame rearrangements, and those results were checked against IGoR. Hypergeometric tests were used in a later analysis to score TCR-TCR, TCR-HLA and TCR-CMV co-occurrence, with a repertoire-size bias correction applied to the TCR pairs. In a later analysis, false discovery rates were estimated by permuting HLA or CMV assignments 20 times. In a later analysis, co-occurring TCRs were grouped using DBSCAN, and TCRdist sequence similarity was added for clustering within HLA-allele-positive subsets. Co-occurrence clustering excluded repertoires with fewer than 30,000 or more than 120,000 public chains, plus five with anomalous nucleotide sharing. TCRdb holds this immuneACCESS table with in-frame rearrangements only. Some clones are missing; in checked studies, unresolved V genes explain under half, and the rest has no known cause. V, J and clone size reflect that table, while D and trimming were determined from the DNA. In all, the sample holds roughly 120,000 clones, and under 80% of those were seen once. The ten biggest clones cover 13% of the sample.

Recombination connected TRBV5-1 to TRBJ2-7; TRBD1 is a weak D gene call, 5 bases matching. The sequence was obtained from a woman in her sixties or seventies in good health and CMV-seropositive. Material for sequencing was PBMCs. The DNA is as follows: TGCGCCAGCAGCTTAGGGGCAGGGTACGAGCAGTACTTC. Its amino acids are CASSLGAGYEQYF.